The clone carrying this T cell receptor beta chain was found many times. Trimming cost V 10 bases and J 5 bases; bases outside gene matches: 8. Germline values: CDR1 SNHLY, CDR2 FYNNEI. The CDR3 is made up of 15 amino acids. Two rounds of multiplex PCR amplified TCR beta CDR3 from genomic DNA. Specific primers for each TRBV and TRBJ gene were what first-round PCR used. Each CDR3 protein is one row after TCRdb ran MiXCR on the multiplex PCR reads. Of tens of thousands of distinct CDR3 sequences in the sample, approximately 24% were seen once. The record originates from a study of prognosis after radiotherapy for stage I lung cancer. Study overall: Patients in the cohort never received concurrent therapy with stereotactic body radiotherapy.

Sequencing was performed on PBMCs, taken before or after stereotactic body radiation therapy (not recorded which). The chain recombines TRBV2 with TRBJ2-1, with 13 positions matching TRBD2. The clonotype comes from a donor over 45 with non-small cell lung cancer. CDR3 region: CANRLAGGINNEQFF. CDR3 DNA sequence: TGTGCCAACCGACTAGCGGGAGGTATTAACAATGAGCAGTTCTTC.